This T cell receptor beta chain emerged from a study of PD-1 blockade in classical Hodgkin lymphoma. The study's findings and limits: Complete responders had baseline diversity similar to newly diagnosed patients. Whereas CD4+ TCR diversity had risen significantly by C4D1, CD8+ TCR diversity had not.

As for this clone: Antigen specificity is unknown.

Clones were sequenced by immunoSEQ multiplex PCR, and TCRdb holds only the in-frame ones, with some missing. In the table there are fewer than 100,000 clones, under 90% of which are singletons. This CDR3 has 12 residues. V was trimmed by 5 bases and J by 4 bases, leaving 7 bases between them. Germline loops: CDR1 MNHEY, CDR2 SMNVEV (reference sequence). Every patient experienced relapse after autologous stem cell transplantation, and brentuximab vedotin exposure varied. The rearrangement links TRBV27 to TRBJ2-3; D unresolved. The sequence came from a human donor with classical Hodgkin lymphoma. The material was peripheral blood mononuclear cells (PBMCs), obtained at baseline. DNA of the CDR3: TGTGCCAGCAGTCCATCATCAGATACGCAGTATTTT. Protein sequence: CASSPSSDTQYF.